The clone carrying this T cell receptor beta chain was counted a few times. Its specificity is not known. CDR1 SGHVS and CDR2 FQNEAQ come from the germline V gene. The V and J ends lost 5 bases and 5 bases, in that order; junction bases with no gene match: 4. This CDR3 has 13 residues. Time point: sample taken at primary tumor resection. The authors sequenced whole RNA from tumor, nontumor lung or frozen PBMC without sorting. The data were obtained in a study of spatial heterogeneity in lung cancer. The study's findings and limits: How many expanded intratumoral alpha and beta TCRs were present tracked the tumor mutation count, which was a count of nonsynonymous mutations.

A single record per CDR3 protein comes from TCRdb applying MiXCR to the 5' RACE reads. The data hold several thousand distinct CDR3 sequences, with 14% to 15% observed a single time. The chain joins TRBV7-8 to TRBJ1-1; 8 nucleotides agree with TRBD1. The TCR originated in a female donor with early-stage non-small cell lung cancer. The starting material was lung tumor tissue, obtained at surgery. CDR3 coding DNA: TGTGCCAGCAGCCTGGACAGGGCGACTGAAGCTTTCTTT. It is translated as CASSLDRATEAFF.